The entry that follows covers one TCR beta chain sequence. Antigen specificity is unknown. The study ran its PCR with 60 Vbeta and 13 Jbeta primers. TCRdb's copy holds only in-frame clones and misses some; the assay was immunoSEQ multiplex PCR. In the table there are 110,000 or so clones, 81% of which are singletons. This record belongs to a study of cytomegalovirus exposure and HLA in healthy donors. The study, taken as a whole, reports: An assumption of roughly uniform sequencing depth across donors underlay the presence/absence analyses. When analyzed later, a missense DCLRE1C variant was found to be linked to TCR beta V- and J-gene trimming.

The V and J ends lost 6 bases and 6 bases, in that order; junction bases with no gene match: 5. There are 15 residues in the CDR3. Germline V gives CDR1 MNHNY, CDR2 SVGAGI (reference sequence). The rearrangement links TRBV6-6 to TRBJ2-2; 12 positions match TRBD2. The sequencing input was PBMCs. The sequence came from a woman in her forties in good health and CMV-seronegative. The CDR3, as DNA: TGTGCCAGCAGCTTTCTAGCGGGGGGGCCCGGGGAGCTGTTTTTT. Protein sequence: CASSFLAGGPGELFF.